Given below is one TCR beta chain in context. Its antigen is not yet known. The input lacks base qualities; no much larger clone sits a single base away. The reads were generated on an Illumina NovaSeq 6000. Synthesis of TCR cDNA relied on 5'RACE template switching, a step that introduced a universal primer site along with unique molecular identifiers. cDNA synthesis was primed from both the TCR alpha and TCR beta constant segments. Two PCR steps were used to amplify libraries, with sample barcodes and sequencing adapters being added in the second step. Libraries were sequenced on Illumina HiSeq 2500 (2x100 bp) or NovaSeq (2x150 bp). As for the original processing: MIGEC handled demultiplexing of reads and collapsing into UMI consensus sequences, while MiXCR performed V(D)J alignment. Using edgeR on replicate PBMC samples, clonotypes were called vaccine-responding if FDR was below 0.01 and the log2 fold change was above 5 up to day 15. Each bulk clonotype received a CD4 or CD8 identity based on whether the sequenced CD4 or CD8 repertoire contained that clonotype at higher abundance. TCRdb reran the public reads through fastp at Q25 and MiXCR, keeping productive beta chains. Each CDR3 protein appears once, grouped with its most common genes and DNA. For this entry, the V and J calls and clone size follow TCRdb and not the study's own pipeline. The sample includes 280,000 or so distinct CDR3 sequences, with approximately 10% observed a single time. The ten most abundant clones make up approximately 3.3% of the sample.

The treatment or condition label, read with the paper, signifies: live attenuated yellow fever vaccine strain. PBMCs were isolated from peripheral blood using a standard Ficoll-Paque protocol. Dynabeads CD4 and CD8 positive selection kits were used to isolate CD4 and CD8 T-cell fractions. TriZol was used to extract RNA from bulk PBMCs, from CD4 and CD8 fractions, and from dextramer-positive and dextramer-negative fractions. The data belong to a study of T cells after yellow fever vaccination (dated by TCRdb to the late 2010s). About the full investigation: The SMART-Seq v4 Ultra Low Input RNA kit was used to prepare libraries from fractions with low cell numbers. Blood samples were taken at several timepoints before and after primary and secondary immunization, and bulk PBMC replicates and cell subsets were isolated. Two healthy male donors made up the cohort, one aged 18 to 30 years and the other aged 30 to 40 years. To track T-cell clones before and after primary and booster YFV17D yellow fever vaccination, bulk TCR alpha and beta repertoires were sequenced longitudinally.

Based on the germline V gene (reference sequence), the CDR1 and CDR2 sequences are LNHNV and YYDKDF. Counted from cysteine to phenylalanine, this CDR3 has 14 amino acids. Only the CDR3 DNA stays, 42 bases, in frame from base 1. Ends trimmed: V by 9 bases, J by 2 bases; bases unmatched to a gene: 7. General conclusions and limits of the study: A small fraction of clonotypes appeared in both the CD4 and CD8 compartments, likely as a result of convergent recombination. Computational filtering was required because FACS-sorted repertoires could contain abundant contaminating clonotypes from the bulk population. The study included only a couple of donors, which limits how far the findings can be generalized. After the booster, most clones that had expanded after primary vaccination were detected again (nearly 98% of CD4 and 88% of CD8), suggesting broad maintenance of memory. Compared with the primary T-cell response, the secondary T-cell response was faster but weaker, reaching its peak on day 5 rather than on day 15.

The rearrangement joined TRBV15 to TRBJ2-3; TRBD2 matches 8 bases in the middle. The sequence was collected from a man between 18 and 35 years old who received the YFV17D yellow fever vaccine. The material sequenced was CD4+ T cells sorted from PBMCs, taken 5 days after the yellow fever booster vaccination. For the CDR3, the sequence is CATNAGGYTDTQYF. The nucleotide sequence is given as TGTGCCACGAATGCGGGGGGCTACACAGATACGCAGTATTTT.